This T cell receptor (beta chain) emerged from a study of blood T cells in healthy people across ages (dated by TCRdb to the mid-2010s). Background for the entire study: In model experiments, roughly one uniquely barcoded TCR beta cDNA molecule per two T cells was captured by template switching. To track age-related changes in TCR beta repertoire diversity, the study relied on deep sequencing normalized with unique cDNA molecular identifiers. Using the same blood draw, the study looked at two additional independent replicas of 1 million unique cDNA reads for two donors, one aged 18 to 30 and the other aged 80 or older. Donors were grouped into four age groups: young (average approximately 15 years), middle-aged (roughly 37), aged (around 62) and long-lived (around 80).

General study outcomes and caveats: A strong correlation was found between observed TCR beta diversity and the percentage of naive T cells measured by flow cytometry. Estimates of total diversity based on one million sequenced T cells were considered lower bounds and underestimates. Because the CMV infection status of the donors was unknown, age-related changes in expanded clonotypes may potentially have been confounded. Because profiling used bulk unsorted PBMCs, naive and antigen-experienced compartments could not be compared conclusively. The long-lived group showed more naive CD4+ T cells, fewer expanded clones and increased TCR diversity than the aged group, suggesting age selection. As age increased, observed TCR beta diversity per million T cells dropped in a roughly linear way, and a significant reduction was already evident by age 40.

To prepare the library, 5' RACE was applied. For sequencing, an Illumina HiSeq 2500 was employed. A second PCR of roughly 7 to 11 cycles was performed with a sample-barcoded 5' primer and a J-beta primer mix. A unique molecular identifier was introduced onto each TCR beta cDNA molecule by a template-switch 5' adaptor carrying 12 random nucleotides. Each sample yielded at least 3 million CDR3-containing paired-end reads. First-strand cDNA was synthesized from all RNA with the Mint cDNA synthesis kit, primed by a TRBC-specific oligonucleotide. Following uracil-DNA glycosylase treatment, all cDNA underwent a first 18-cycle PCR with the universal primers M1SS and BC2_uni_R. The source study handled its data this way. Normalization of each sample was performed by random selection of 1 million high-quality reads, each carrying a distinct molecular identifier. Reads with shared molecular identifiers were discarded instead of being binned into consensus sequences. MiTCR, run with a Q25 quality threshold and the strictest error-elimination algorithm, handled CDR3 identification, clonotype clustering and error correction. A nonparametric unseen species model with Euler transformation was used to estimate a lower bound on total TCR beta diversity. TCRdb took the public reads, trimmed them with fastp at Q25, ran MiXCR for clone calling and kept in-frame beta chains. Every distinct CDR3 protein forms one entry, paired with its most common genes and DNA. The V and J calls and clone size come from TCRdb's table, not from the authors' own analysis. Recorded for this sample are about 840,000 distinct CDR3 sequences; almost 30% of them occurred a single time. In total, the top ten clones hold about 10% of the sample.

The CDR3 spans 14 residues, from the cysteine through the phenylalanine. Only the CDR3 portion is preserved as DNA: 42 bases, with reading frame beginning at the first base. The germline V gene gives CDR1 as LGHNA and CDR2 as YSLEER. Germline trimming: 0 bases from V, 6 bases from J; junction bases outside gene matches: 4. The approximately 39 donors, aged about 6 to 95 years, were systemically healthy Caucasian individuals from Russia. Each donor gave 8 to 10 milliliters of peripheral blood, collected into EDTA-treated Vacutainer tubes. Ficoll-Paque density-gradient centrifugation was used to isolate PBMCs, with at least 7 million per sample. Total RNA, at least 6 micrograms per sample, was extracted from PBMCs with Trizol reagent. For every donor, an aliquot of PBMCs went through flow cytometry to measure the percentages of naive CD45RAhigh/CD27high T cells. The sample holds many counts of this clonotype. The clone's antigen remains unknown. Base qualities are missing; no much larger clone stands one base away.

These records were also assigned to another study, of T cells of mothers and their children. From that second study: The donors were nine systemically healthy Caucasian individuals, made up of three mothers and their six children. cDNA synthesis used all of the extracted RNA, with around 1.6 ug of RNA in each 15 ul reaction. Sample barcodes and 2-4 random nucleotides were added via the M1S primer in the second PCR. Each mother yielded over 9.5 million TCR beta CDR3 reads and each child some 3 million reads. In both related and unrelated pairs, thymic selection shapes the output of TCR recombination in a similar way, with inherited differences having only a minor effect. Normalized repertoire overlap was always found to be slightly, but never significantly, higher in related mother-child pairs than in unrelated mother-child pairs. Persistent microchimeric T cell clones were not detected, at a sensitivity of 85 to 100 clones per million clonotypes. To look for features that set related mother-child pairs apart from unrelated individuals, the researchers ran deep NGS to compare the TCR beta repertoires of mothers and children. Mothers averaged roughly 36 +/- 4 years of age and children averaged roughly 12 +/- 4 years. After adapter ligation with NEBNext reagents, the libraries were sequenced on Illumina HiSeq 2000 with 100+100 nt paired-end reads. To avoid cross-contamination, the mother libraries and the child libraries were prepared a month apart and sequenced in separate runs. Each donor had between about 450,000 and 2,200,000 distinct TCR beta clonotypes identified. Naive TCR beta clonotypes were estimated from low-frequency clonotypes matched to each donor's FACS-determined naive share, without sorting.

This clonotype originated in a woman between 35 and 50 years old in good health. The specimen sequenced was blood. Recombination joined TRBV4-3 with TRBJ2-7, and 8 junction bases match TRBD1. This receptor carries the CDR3 CASSQELDRAEQYF. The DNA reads TGCGCCAGCAGCCAAGAACTGGACAGGGCCGAGCAGTACTTC.